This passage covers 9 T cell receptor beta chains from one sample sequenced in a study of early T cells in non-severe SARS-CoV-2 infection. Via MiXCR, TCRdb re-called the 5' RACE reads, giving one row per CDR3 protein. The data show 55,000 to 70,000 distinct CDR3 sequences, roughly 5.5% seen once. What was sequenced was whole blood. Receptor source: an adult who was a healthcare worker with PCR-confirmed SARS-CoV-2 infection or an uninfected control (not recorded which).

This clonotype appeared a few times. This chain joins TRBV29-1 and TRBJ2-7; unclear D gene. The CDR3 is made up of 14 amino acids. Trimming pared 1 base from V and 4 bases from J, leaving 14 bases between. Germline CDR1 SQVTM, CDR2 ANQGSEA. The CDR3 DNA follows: TGCAGCGTTGAAGGGGAACAGACACAATACGAGCAGTACTTC. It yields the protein CSVEGEQTQYEQYF.

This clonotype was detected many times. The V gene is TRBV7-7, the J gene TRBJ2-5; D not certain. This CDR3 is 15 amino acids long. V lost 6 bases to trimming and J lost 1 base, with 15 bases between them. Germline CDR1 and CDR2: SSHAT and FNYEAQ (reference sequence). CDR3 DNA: TGTGCCAGCAGTTTAACGGTGGGGATCCAAGAGACCCAGTACTTC. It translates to CASSLTVGIQETQYF.

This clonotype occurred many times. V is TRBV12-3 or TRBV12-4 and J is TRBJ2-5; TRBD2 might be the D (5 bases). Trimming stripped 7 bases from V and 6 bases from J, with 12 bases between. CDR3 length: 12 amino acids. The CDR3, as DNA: TGTGCCAGCAACCCCGAGGGAAAGACCCAGTACTTC. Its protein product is CASNPEGKTQYF.

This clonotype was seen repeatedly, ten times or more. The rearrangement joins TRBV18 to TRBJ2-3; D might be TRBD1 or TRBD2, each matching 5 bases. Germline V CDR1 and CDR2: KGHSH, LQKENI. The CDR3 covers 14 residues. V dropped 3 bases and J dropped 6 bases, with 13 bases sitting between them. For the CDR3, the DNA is TGTGCCAGCTCACCCCAGGGACGTCGCGATACGCAGTATTTT. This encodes CASSPQGRRDTQYF.

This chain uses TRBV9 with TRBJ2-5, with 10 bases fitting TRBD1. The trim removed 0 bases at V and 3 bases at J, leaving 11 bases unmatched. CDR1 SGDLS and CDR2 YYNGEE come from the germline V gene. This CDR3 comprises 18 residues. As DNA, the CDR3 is TGTGCCAGCAGCGTAGGGGGACAGGGGTTTTCCATTAAAGAGACCCAGTACTTC. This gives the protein CASSVGGQGFSIKETQYF.

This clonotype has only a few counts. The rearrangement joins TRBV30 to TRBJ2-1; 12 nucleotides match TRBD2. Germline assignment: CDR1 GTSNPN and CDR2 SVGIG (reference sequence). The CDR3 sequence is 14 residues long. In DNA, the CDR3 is TGTGCTTATAGTAGGACTAGCGGGATCGGGGAGCAGTTCTTC. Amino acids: CAYSRTSGIGEQFF.

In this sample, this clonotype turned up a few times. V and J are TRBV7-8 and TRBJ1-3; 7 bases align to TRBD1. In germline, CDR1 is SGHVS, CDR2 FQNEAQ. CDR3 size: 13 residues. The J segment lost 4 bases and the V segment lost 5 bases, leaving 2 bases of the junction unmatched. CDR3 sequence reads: CASSMTGGNTIYF. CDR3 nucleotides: TGTGCCAGCAGCATGACAGGGGGAAACACCATATATTTT.

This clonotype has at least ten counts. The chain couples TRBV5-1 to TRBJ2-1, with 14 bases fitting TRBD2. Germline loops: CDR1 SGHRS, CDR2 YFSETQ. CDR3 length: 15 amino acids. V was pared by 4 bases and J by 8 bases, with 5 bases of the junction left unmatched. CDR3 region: CASSPTSGGADEQFF. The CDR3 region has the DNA TGCGCCAGCAGCCCGACTAGCGGGGGGGCGGATGAGCAGTTCTTC.

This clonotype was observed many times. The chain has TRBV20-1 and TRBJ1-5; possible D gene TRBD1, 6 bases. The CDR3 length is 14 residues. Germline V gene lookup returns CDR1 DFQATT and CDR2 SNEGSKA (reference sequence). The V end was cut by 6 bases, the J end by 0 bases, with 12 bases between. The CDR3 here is CSALDRYSNQPQHF. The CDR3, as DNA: TGCAGTGCGTTGGACAGATATAGCAATCAGCCCCAGCATTTT.